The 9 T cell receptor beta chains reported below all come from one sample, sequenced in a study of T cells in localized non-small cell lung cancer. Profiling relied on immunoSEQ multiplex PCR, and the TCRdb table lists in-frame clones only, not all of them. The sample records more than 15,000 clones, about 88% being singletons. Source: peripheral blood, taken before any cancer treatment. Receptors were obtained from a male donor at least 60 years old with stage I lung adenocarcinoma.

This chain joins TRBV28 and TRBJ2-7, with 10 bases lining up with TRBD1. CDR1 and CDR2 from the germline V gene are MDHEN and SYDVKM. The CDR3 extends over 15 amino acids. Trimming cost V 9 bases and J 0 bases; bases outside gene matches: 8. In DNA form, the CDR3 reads TGTGCCAGTAGGGGGCGGACAGGGGGCTCCTACGAGCAGTACTTC. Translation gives CASRGRTGGSYEQYF.

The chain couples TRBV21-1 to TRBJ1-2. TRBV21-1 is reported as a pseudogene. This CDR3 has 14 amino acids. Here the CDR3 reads CASLRRGEANGYTF. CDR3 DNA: TGTGCCAGCCTGAGGCGGGGGGAAGCTAATGGCTACACCTTC.

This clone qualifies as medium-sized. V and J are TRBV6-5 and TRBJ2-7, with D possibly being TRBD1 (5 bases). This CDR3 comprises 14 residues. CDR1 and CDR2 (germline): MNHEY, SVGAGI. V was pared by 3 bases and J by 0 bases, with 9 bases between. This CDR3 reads CASSYRQSSYEQYF. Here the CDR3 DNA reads TGTGCCAGCAGTTATCGACAGAGCTCCTACGAGCAGTACTTC.

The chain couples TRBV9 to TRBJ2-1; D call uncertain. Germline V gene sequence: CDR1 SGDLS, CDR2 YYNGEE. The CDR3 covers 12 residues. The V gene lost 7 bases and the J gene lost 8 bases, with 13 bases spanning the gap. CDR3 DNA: TGTGCCAGCTCCGGTATTGAAGATGAGCAGTTCTTC. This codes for CASSGIEDEQFF.

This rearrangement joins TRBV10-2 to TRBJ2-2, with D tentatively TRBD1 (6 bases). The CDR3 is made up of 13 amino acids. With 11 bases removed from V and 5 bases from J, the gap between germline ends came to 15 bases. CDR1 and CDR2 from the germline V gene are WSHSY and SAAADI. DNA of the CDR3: TGCGCCGTACAGGGCTTGATGACCGGGGAGCTGTTTTTT. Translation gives CAVQGLMTGELFF.

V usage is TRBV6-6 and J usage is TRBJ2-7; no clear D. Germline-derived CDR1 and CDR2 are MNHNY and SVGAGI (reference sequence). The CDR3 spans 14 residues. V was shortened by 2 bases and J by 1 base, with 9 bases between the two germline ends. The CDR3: CASSYVDLSYEQYF. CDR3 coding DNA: TGTGCCAGCAGTTACGTCGACCTTTCCTACGAGCAGTACTTC.

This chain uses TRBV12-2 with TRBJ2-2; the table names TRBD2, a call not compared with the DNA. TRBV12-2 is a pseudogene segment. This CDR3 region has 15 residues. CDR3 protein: CASPLAGGLSGELFF. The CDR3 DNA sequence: TGTGCAAGTCCCCTCGCGGGGGGGCTTAGCGGGGAGCTGTTTTTT.

DNA for the CDR3: TGTGCCAGCAGTGAATACGCCGGGCGGCAGTTCTTC. This gives the protein CASSEYAGRQFF. The rearrangement joins TRBV2 to TRBJ2-1; D remains ambiguous. CDR3 length: 12 amino acids. Deletions cut 2 bases from V and 12 bases from J, with 11 bases between. Germline V gene sequence: CDR1 SNHLY, CDR2 FYNNEI. The full variable domain, its missing parts supplied by reference TRBV2 and TRBJ2-1, is EPEVTQTPSHQVTQMGQEVILRCVPISNHLYFYWYRQILGQKVEFLVSFYNNEISEKSEIFDDQFSVERPDGSNFTLKIRSTKLEDSAMYFCASSEYAGRQFFGPGTRLTVL.

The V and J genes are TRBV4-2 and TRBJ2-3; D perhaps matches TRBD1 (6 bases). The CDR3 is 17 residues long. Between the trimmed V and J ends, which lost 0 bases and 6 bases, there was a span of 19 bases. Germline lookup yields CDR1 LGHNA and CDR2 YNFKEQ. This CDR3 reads CASSQEGRGIIRDTQYF. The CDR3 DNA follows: TGTGCCAGCAGCCAAGAGGGCAGGGGAATCATTCGGGATACGCAGTATTTT.